This T cell receptor beta chain is drawn from a study of CXCR3-negative and CXCR3-positive naive CD8 T cells. Study overall: For each library, about 1.5 +/- 0.3 million TRB reads were obtained, about 135 million in total. Whole-study findings and limits: Partially decreased CXCR3 expression was recorded after cryopreservation, and fresh PBMCs were used in most assays.

Note on this clonotype: The antigen remains undetermined.

Looked up from germline, CDR1 is SGHVS and CDR2 is FQNEAQ. The CDR3 consists of 16 residues. It was by 5' RACE with UMI labels that the TRB cDNA libraries were prepared. Using the 5' RACE reads, TCRdb records one entry per CDR3 protein without DNA. The table for this sample gives over 35,000 distinct CDR3 sequences. The sequenced material came from naive CXCR3- CD8+ T cells from blood. Stated subset: CD45RO-CCR7+CD27+CD95- naive CD8+ T cells lacking CXCR3 (TNR3-). This chain links TRBV7-8 with TRBJ2-3; the D call of TRBD1 rests on TCRdb alone, since no DNA is present to check it. The TCR sequence derives from a human donor in good health. Some clones in this sample may be carry-over from other donors' samples. The CDR3 is CASSLEGTVSTDTQYF.